The next 12 T cell receptor beta chains were all read from a single sample in a study of blood T cell repertoires in COVID-19. Generated by immunoSEQ multiplex PCR, the TCRdb table keeps only in-frame clones and is missing some. Here the sample spans some 430,000 clones, about nine tenths being singletons. The sample taken for sequencing was PBMCs or T cells enriched from blood (not recorded which). The receptors derive from a man younger than 30 who had recovered from COVID-19.

The chain is built from TRBV7-6 and TRBJ2-5, with a weak D call TRBD2 (6 bases). This CDR3 spans 16 amino acids. CDR1 SGHVS and CDR2 FNYEAQ come from the germline V gene. Trimming stripped 5 bases from V and 1 base from J, with 17 bases between. The DNA of the CDR3 is TGTGCCAGCAGCGCGACCGGGACTCTCTCCCAAGAGACCCAGTACTTC. Translated, it gives CASSATGTLSQETQYF. Filled out from reference TRBV7-6 and TRBJ2-5, the complete variable domain reads GAGVSQSPRYKVTKRGQDVALRCDPISGHVSLYWYRQALGQGPEFLTYFNYEAQQDKSGLPNDRFSAERPEGSISTLTIQRTEQRDSAMYRCASSATGTLSQETQYFGPGTRLLVL.

The chain joins TRBV9 to TRBJ2-7; perhaps TRBD1 as D (5 bases). V lost 0 bases and J lost 3, with 10 bases in between. The germline gives CDR1 SGDLS, CDR2 YYNGEE. This CDR3 comprises 14 residues. This chain's CDR3 is CASSVADTDYEQYF. The CDR3 DNA reads as TGTGCCAGCAGCGTAGCGGACACCGACTACGAGCAGTACTTC.

The genes are TRBV5-6 and TRBJ1-3; D is uncertain. Trimming stripped 3 bases from V and 4 bases from J, with 14 bases between. This CDR3 comprises 15 residues. Looked up from germline, CDR1 is SGHDT and CDR2 is YYEEEE. CDR3 sequence reads: CASSSMGGSGNTIYF. In DNA, the CDR3 is TGTGCCAGCAGCTCAATGGGAGGGTCCGGAAACACCATATATTTT.

The sample holds a few counts of this clone. The chain has TRBV9 and TRBJ1-1, with D uncertain. With 1 base removed from V and 6 bases from J, the gap between germline ends came to 13 bases. CDR3 length equals 14 residues. From germline, CDR1 is SGDLS and CDR2 YYNGEE. CDR3 DNA: TGTGCCAGCAGCGTAATTCCGGATGCGGCTGAAGCTTTCTTT. This translates into CASSVIPDAAEAFF.

This chain joins TRBV7-9 and TRBJ1-2; TRBD1 agrees at 7 bases. Germline trimming cut 2 bases from V and 9 bases from J; bases unmatched to any gene: 6. Germline CDR1 SEHNR, CDR2 FQNEAQ (reference sequence). This CDR3 comprises 13 residues. The CDR3, as DNA: TGTGCCAGCAGCTTAAGACAGGGTGGAAGCTACACCTTC. Encoded protein: CASSLRQGGSYTF.

The chain is built from TRBV14 and TRBJ1-3; no clear D. With 4 bases removed from V and 0 bases from J, the gap between germline ends came to 7 bases. CDR3 length: 14 amino acids. Germline CDR1 and CDR2: SGHDN and FVKESK. CDR3 region: CASSPASSGNTIYF. The CDR3 region has the DNA TGTGCCAGCAGCCCTGCGAGCTCTGGAAACACCATATATTTT. Together with reference TRBV14 and TRBJ1-3, the CDR3 gives the full variable domain: EAGVTQFPSHSVIEKGQTVTLRCDPISGHDNLYWYRRVMGKEIKFLLHFVKESKQDESGMPNNRFLAERTGGTYSTLKVQPAELEDSGVYFCASSPASSGNTIYFGEGSWLTVV.

The rearrangement links TRBV5-1 to TRBJ2-7; tentative D call: TRBD2 (6 bases). CDR1 is SGHRS and CDR2 is YFSETQ in the germline V gene. V lost 0 bases and J 4 bases, leaving 14 bases between the germline ends. This CDR3 is built from 15 residues. CDR3 coding DNA: TGCGCCAGCAGCTTGGATTCTAGCGTGGGTTACGAGCAGTACTTC. Encoded protein: CASSLDSSVGYEQYF.

The V gene is TRBV9, the J gene TRBJ2-5; 10 bases are shared with TRBD2. The CDR3 is 17 residues long. In germline, CDR1 is SGDLS, CDR2 YYNGEE. Trimming at V came to 4 bases and at J to 4 bases, leaving 13 bases not matched to a gene. DNA of the CDR3: TGTGCCAGCAGCTCCCGCAGCGGGGGGGCCCTACGAGAGACCCAGTACTTC. This encodes CASSSRSGGALRETQYF.

This chain links TRBV3-1 (or the pseudogene TRBV3-2) with TRBJ2-1; 11 bases line up with TRBD1. Germline loops: CDR1 LGHDT, CDR2 YNNKEL (reference sequence). The junction had 2 bases not matched to a gene; V was cut back by 4 bases and J by 6 bases. This CDR3 has 14 residues. The CDR3, as DNA: TGTGCCAGCAGCCGGACAGGGGGCCGCAATGAGCAGTTCTTC. It is translated as CASSRTGGRNEQFF.

The chain carries TRBV5-6 and TRBJ1-3; no reliable D call. CDR1 is SGHDT, CDR2 YYEEEE, per germline. V lost 4 bases to trimming and J lost 5 bases, with 10 bases between them. The CDR3 length is 13 residues. The CDR3 nucleotides are TGTGCCAGCAGCCAACAGTTTAGAAACACCATATATTTT. The encoded protein is CASSQQFRNTIYF.

This sequence joins TRBV27 and TRBJ1-1; no definite D call. CDR1 is MNHEY, CDR2 SMNVEV, per germline (reference sequence). This CDR3 contains 14 residues. V shed 2 bases and J shed 2 bases, with 9 bases lying between them. For the CDR3, the DNA is TGTGCCAGCAGTTTAACCAGTATCAACACTGAAGCTTTCTTT. Protein product: CASSLTSINTEAFF.

This clone was detected once. The chain combines TRBV2 with TRBJ2-5, with TRBD2 identical over 9 bases. Per germline, CDR1 SNHLY and CDR2 FYNNEI. V dropped 6 bases and J dropped 4; count of bases not matched to a gene: 9. The CDR3 is 15 amino acids. The CDR3 loop reads CASRALAAGGETQYF. The CDR3 coding sequence is TGTGCCAGCAGGGCCCTAGCAGCGGGGGGAGAGACCCAGTACTTC.